These 15 T cell receptor beta chains came from one sample sequenced in a study of shared clonotypes between healthy human individuals (dated by TCRdb to the early 2020s). Receptors were amplified or captured by the immunoSEQ multiplex PCR assay. What TCRdb holds here is the immuneACCESS table cut down to in-frame rearrangements. Part of the clones is not present; checked against another copy, under half of the missing clones reflect an unresolved V gene, and the others are unexplained. The sample yields roughly 2 million clones; about 95% were counted once. The leading ten clones occupy 1% to 1.3% of the sample. CD8 naive samples were obtained by positive selection for CCR7 among CD45RO-negative cells, yielding a CD45RA+CCR7+ population from which TemRA cells were excluded. The sample consisted of naive CD8+ T cells sorted from blood. The sample's cell subset or site label is to be understood as: CD45RA+CCR7+. These receptors originate from a young man in good health.

The chain recombines TRBV30 with TRBJ2-2; TRBD1 might be the D (6 bases). CDR3 size: 13 residues. V lost 2 bases and J 7 bases, leaving 11 bases between the germline ends. Germline CDR1 reads GTSNPN; CDR2 reads SVGIG (reference sequence). This chain's CDR3 is CAWSPGEGGELFF. The CDR3 DNA reads as TGTGCCTGGAGTCCAGGGGAAGGCGGGGAGCTGTTTTTT.

This rearrangement joins TRBV6-5 to TRBJ1-1, with TRBD1 matching over 9 bases. With 5 bases clipped from V and 7 bases from J, the junction kept 5 bases outside the gene matches. The CDR3 has 13 residues. The germline V gene has CDR1 MNHEY and CDR2 SVGAGI. In DNA, the CDR3 is TGTGCCAGCAGTCCTACAGGGGGCAATGAAGCTTTCTTT. Translation gives CASSPTGGNEAFF.

The J gene is TRBJ1-1, the V gene TRBV11-1, with D perhaps matching TRBD1 (6 bases). The CDR3 has 14 residues. Germline lookup yields CDR1 SGHAT and CDR2 FQDESV (reference sequence). With 5 bases removed from V and 6 bases from J, the gap between germline ends came to 16 bases. CDR3 sequence reads: CASSRIEGDPEAFF. Here the CDR3 DNA reads TGTGCCAGCAGCCGTATAGAGGGGGACCCTGAAGCTTTCTTT.

The chain recombines TRBV7-3 with TRBJ2-1; D unresolved. The V end was cut by 2 bases, the J end by 9 bases, with 8 bases between. The CDR3 totals 12 residues. The germline CDR1 and CDR2 sequences are SGHTA and FQGTGA. The DNA of the CDR3 is TGTGCCAGCAGCTTACTGAGTGGTGAGCAGTTCTTC. Translated, it gives CASSLLSGEQFF.

The chain links TRBV7-2 to TRBJ1-4; no definite D call. The V and J ends lost 1 base and 5 bases respectively, with 11 bases between them. The CDR3 runs to 15 residues. Germline assignment: CDR1 SGHTA and CDR2 FQGNSA. The CDR3 coding sequence is TGTGCCAGCAGCTTAGAGGTCCGGGGAAATGAAAAACTGTTTTTT. Amino acids: CASSLEVRGNEKLFF.

The chain links TRBV19 to TRBJ2-3; D is undetermined. The germline V gene has CDR1 LNHDA and CDR2 SQIVND (reference sequence). Deletions cut 3 bases from V and 2 bases from J, with 9 bases between. The CDR3 is 14 residues long. The DNA for the CDR3 is TGTGCCAGTAGTATCCTGGCCTACACAGATACGCAGTATTTT. Translating gives CASSILAYTDTQYF.

This clone was counted a single time. The DNA for the CDR3 is TGTGCCAGCAGCGTAGGGGGGATAGCCTACAATGAGCAGTTCTTC. Its protein product is CASSVGGIAYNEQFF. The V call is TRBV9, the J call TRBJ2-1; D is possibly TRBD1 or TRBD2 (5 bases each). This CDR3 is built from 15 residues. Trimming removed 0 bases from V and 2 bases from J, with 9 bases in between. Germline V gives CDR1 SGDLS, CDR2 YYNGEE.

This clone was detected once. This chain uses TRBV11-3 with TRBJ2-3, with 7 bases that match TRBD2. Trimming at V came to 4 bases and at J to 6 bases, leaving 7 bases not matched to a gene. Germline V gene sequence: CDR1 SGHNT, CDR2 YENEEA. The CDR3 totals 14 residues. CDR3: CASSSETSPDTQYF. DNA for the CDR3: TGTGCCAGCAGCTCCGAGACTAGCCCGGATACGCAGTATTTT.

This chain connects TRBV19 to TRBJ1-5; D remains unclear. Germline CDR1 and CDR2: LNHDA and SQIVND (reference sequence). V was pared by 3 bases and J by 9 bases, with 15 bases between. The CDR3 sequence is 14 residues long. This CDR3 reads CASSMADPQWPQHF. The CDR3 bases are TGTGCCAGTAGTATGGCCGATCCGCAATGGCCCCAGCATTTT.

The chain employs TRBV11-2 and TRBJ2-1; D remains unclear. CDR1 and CDR2 (germline): SGHAT, FQNNGV. V gave up 3 bases and J gave up 9 bases, with 3 bases separating them. The CDR3 length is 10 residues. The CDR3 region has the DNA TGTGCCAGCAGCTTGGTTGAGCAGTTCTTC. Protein: CASSLVEQFF. The full variable domain, rest sourced from reference TRBV11-2 and TRBJ2-1, is EAGVAQSPRYKIIEKRQSVAFWCNPISGHATLYWYQQILGQGPKLLIQFQNNGVVDDSQLPKDRFSAERLKGVDSTLKIQPAKLEDSAVYLCASSLVEQFFGPGTRLTVL.

Remarks on this clone: A read error may explain this, as a much larger clone is one base away. This same CDR3 is encoded by further DNA sequences in the sample. The J gene is TRBJ2-2, the V gene TRBV6-5; D ambiguous. V was pared by 2 bases and J by 3 bases, with 7 bases between. The CDR3 loop spans 14 amino acids. Germline loops: CDR1 MNHEY, CDR2 SVGAGI. The CDR3 nucleotides read TGTGCCAGCAGTTACGGGCAGTACACCGGGGAGCTGTTTTTT. Protein product: CASSYGQYTGELFF.

This clone occurred once. The J gene is TRBJ2-7, the V gene TRBV27, with TRBD2 matching 7 bases. The V gene end was trimmed by 2 bases and the J gene end by 1 base; junction bases not matched to a gene: 5. From germline, CDR1 is MNHEY and CDR2 SMNVEV (reference sequence). The CDR3 sequence is 15 residues long. As DNA, the CDR3 is TGTGCCAGCAGTTTAGTTTGGGAGGGATCCTACGAGCAGTACTTC. Translated, it gives CASSLVWEGSYEQYF.

This chain links TRBV27 with TRBJ2-5; D gene ambiguous. This CDR3 has 13 residues. Germline V gene data show CDR1 as MNHEY and CDR2 as SMNVEV (reference sequence). The V end lost 6 bases, the J end lost 5 bases, and 13 bases lay between the germline ends. The CDR3 loop reads CASRALLPETQYF. In nucleotides, the CDR3 is TGTGCCAGCAGGGCACTACTACCCGAGACCCAGTACTTC.

On this clone itself: One end of the junction does not line up with germline, which may come from a read error. The chain combines TRBV4-3 with TRBJ1-4; tentatively, D is TRBD1 (6 bases). Germline-derived CDR1 and CDR2 are LGHNA and YSLEER. The CDR3 has 15 residues. CDR3: CASSKDLVGTPKLFF. The CDR3, as DNA: TGCGCCAGCAGCAAAGATCTTGTCGGGACACCAAAACTGTTTTTT.

This sequence joins TRBV10-3 and TRBJ2-7, with D possibly TRBD1 on 6 matching bases. In germline, CDR1 is ENHRY, CDR2 SYGVKD. Trimming took 2 bases from V and 3 from J, leaving 14 bases between them. There are 15 residues in the CDR3. CDR3 amino acids: CAISEPDRSGYEQYF. CDR3 sequence (DNA): TGTGCCATCAGTGAGCCCGACAGGTCGGGCTACGAGCAGTACTTC.